The rows below give T cell receptor beta chains drawn from one sample of a study of cytomegalovirus exposure and HLA in healthy donors. The method was immunoSEQ multiplex PCR; TCRdb's version includes in-frame clones alone and lacks a portion of them. The sample includes 150,000 or so clones, about 70% of them seen just once. Sequencing input: PBMCs. Every receptor here comes from a man aged 18 to 29 in good health and CMV-seronegative. CDR3s include the opening cysteine and the closing phenylalanine or tryptophan. Each record gives: CDR3 length, V gene, J gene, D gene, clone size, CDR3 DNA, CDR3 protein. The D gene is left open where the match is weak. Part of the rows lack a size; the others show once, few, many or a class for expanded clones.

CDR3 length: 13; V gene: TRBV6-1; J gene: TRBJ2-7; D gene: TRBD1; clone size: NA; CDR3 DNA: TGTGCCAGCAGCCCGCTAGGGGGCCCCGAGCAGTACTTC; CDR3 protein: CASSPLGGPEQYF
CDR3 length: 16; V gene: TRBV5-1; J gene: TRBJ2-1; D gene: TRBD2; clone size: few; CDR3 DNA: TGCGCCAGCAGCCTTCGACTAGCGGGCACCCAGAATGAGCAGTTCTTC; CDR3 protein: CASSLRLAGTQNEQFF
CDR3 length: 15; V gene: TRBV2; J gene: TRBJ2-7; D gene: NA; clone size: NA; CDR3 DNA: TGTGCCAGCAGTGAGGGGCAGGGTTTATCCTACGAGCAGTACTTC; CDR3 protein: CASSEGQGLSYEQYF
CDR3 length: 14; V gene: TRBV19; J gene: TRBJ2-2; D gene: NA; clone size: once; CDR3 DNA: TGTGCCAGTAAACGACTAGATGGAACCGGGGAGCTGTTTTTT; CDR3 protein: CASKRLDGTGELFF
CDR3 length: 15; V gene: TRBV14; J gene: TRBJ1-2; D gene: TRBD1; clone size: NA; CDR3 DNA: TGTGCCAGCAGCCTTCGACAGGGAGGTTTAGGGGGCTACACCTTC; CDR3 protein: CASSLRQGGLGGYTF
CDR3 length: 15; V gene: TRBV11-3; J gene: TRBJ2-4; D gene: TRBD2; clone size: NA; CDR3 DNA: TGTGCCAGCAGCCCCGGGGGGGAGACCAAAAACATTCAGTACTTC; CDR3 protein: CASSPGGETKNIQYF
CDR3 length: 14; V gene: TRBV4-1; J gene: TRBJ2-1; D gene: NA; clone size: few; CDR3 DNA: TGCGCCAGCAGCCAACCCCGACAGGCGGATGAGCAGTTCTTC; CDR3 protein: CASSQPRQADEQFF
CDR3 length: 14; V gene: TRBV7-9; J gene: TRBJ2-3; D gene: TRBD1; clone size: NA; CDR3 DNA: TGTGCCAGCAGCTTTGCGGACAGGACAGATACGCAGTATTTT; CDR3 protein: CASSFADRTDTQYF
CDR3 length: 16; V gene: TRBV7-2; J gene: TRBJ2-2; D gene: TRBD2; clone size: NA; CDR3 DNA: TGTGCCAGCAGCTCGCTAGCGGGGGGAAGTGGCGGGGAGCTGTTTTTT; CDR3 protein: CASSSLAGGSGGELFF
CDR3 length: 17; V gene: TRBV5-1; J gene: TRBJ1-5; D gene: TRBD1; clone size: NA; CDR3 DNA: TGCGCCAGCAGCCCCGGGACAGGGGGTGGTAGCAATCAGCCCCAGCATTTT; CDR3 protein: CASSPGTGGGSNQPQHF
CDR3 length: 15; V gene: TRBV4-3; J gene: TRBJ1-2; D gene: NA; clone size: NA; CDR3 DNA: TGCGCCAGCAGCCCCGAGGGGGTTGGGATCTATGGCTACACCTTC; CDR3 protein: CASSPEGVGIYGYTF
CDR3 length: 15; V gene: TRBV6-6; J gene: TRBJ1-5; D gene: NA; clone size: few; CDR3 DNA: TGTGCCAGCAGTAACAGGGCTGAAGGCAATCAGCCCCAGCATTTT; CDR3 protein: CASSNRAEGNQPQHF
CDR3 length: 11; V gene: TRBV12-2; J gene: TRBJ2-1; D gene: NA; clone size: few; CDR3 DNA: TGTGCAAGTCGGGAGGGGAATGAGCAGTTCTTC; CDR3 protein: CASREGNEQFF
CDR3 length: 15; V gene: TRBV6-1; J gene: TRBJ2-7; D gene: TRBD2; clone size: NA; CDR3 DNA: TGTGCCAGCATTCTAAATGGACTAGCGGACTACGAGCAGTACTTC; CDR3 protein: CASILNGLADYEQYF
CDR3 length: 16; V gene: TRBV7-3; J gene: TRBJ2-7; D gene: TRBD2; clone size: NA; CDR3 DNA: TGTGCCAGCAGCCCAACCTCAACTAGCGGAGCCTACGAGCAGTACTTC; CDR3 protein: CASSPTSTSGAYEQYF
CDR3 length: 16; V gene: TRBV7-2; J gene: TRBJ2-1; D gene: NA; clone size: NA; CDR3 DNA: TGTGCCAGCAGCTTAGGGGTCAGGGGCACCTACAATGAGCAGTTCTTC; CDR3 protein: CASSLGVRGTYNEQFF
CDR3 length: 16; V gene: TRBV28; J gene: TRBJ2-1; D gene: TRBD2; clone size: NA; CDR3 DNA: TGTGCCAGCAGTGCCCTGGGTAGCGGGGGGGGCTATGAGCAGTTCTTC; CDR3 protein: CASSALGSGGGYEQFF
CDR3 length: 14; V gene: TRBV30; J gene: TRBJ1-2; D gene: TRBD1; clone size: few; CDR3 DNA: TGTGCCTGGAGTGTGGACAGGGGGCTTAGTGGCTACACCTTC; CDR3 protein: CAWSVDRGLSGYTF
CDR3 length: 14; V gene: TRBV29-1; J gene: TRBJ1-1; D gene: NA; clone size: few; CDR3 DNA: TGCAGCGTTGTAAACCGGGGAGGGGTCACTGAAGCTTTCTTT; CDR3 protein: CSVVNRGGVTEAFF
CDR3 length: 16; V gene: TRBV29-1; J gene: TRBJ1-1; D gene: TRBD1; clone size: NA; CDR3 DNA: TGCAGCGTTGAAGGCCCCTCGGACAGGGCAGGAACTGAAGCTTTCTTT; CDR3 protein: CSVEGPSDRAGTEAFF
CDR3 length: 14; V gene: TRBV4-1; J gene: TRBJ1-5; D gene: NA; clone size: NA; CDR3 DNA: TGCGCCAGCAGCCAAGACAGTGGCAATCAGCCCCAGCATTTT; CDR3 protein: CASSQDSGNQPQHF
CDR3 length: 16; V gene: TRBV27; J gene: TRBJ2-3; D gene: TRBD2; clone size: NA; CDR3 DNA: TGTGCCAGCAGTTTACTTCTAGCGGAAGGCACAGATACGCAGTATTTT; CDR3 protein: CASSLLLAEGTDTQYF
CDR3 length: 16; V gene: TRBV6-5; J gene: TRBJ1-6; D gene: NA; clone size: NA; CDR3 DNA: TGTGCCAGCAGTTACTCGACCGGCACAGGGCATTCACCCCTCCACTTT; CDR3 protein: CASSYSTGTGHSPLHF
CDR3 length: 12; V gene: TRBV2; J gene: TRBJ2-7; D gene: NA; clone size: NA; CDR3 DNA: TGTGCCAGCATACCAGGGACCTACGAGCAGTACTTC; CDR3 protein: CASIPGTYEQYF
CDR3 length: 17; V gene: TRBV9; J gene: TRBJ2-1; D gene: TRBD2; clone size: NA; CDR3 DNA: TGTGCCAGCAGCGTAGGCGAGTGGAGCGGGATATACAATGAGCAGTTCTTC; CDR3 protein: CASSVGEWSGIYNEQFF
CDR3 length: 17; V gene: TRBV15; J gene: TRBJ2-1; D gene: TRBD2; clone size: NA; CDR3 DNA: TGTGCCACCAGCCCAGGGTGGACTAGCGGGGGGGCCGATGAGCAGTTCTTC; CDR3 protein: CATSPGWTSGGADEQFF
CDR3 length: 13; V gene: TRBV2; J gene: TRBJ2-1; D gene: NA; clone size: few; CDR3 DNA: TGTGCCAGCAGACAGGGTACGAACAATGAGCAGTTCTTC; CDR3 protein: CASRQGTNNEQFF
CDR3 length: 16; V gene: TRBV5-1; J gene: TRBJ2-3; D gene: TRBD2; clone size: NA; CDR3 DNA: TGCGCCAGCAGCTTGCCAGACGGGGGGGTGACAGATACGCAGTATTTT; CDR3 protein: CASSLPDGGVTDTQYF
CDR3 length: 15; V gene: TRBV6-5; J gene: TRBJ1-1; D gene: NA; clone size: NA; CDR3 DNA: TGTGCCAGCAGTTACTCCCCCTTGGCGAACACTGAAGCTTTCTTT; CDR3 protein: CASSYSPLANTEAFF
CDR3 length: 15; V gene: TRBV7-3; J gene: TRBJ1-1; D gene: NA; clone size: NA; CDR3 DNA: TGTGCCAGCAGCTTAGGACTGACAGGGAACACTGAAGCTTTCTTT; CDR3 protein: CASSLGLTGNTEAFF
CDR3 length: 16; V gene: TRBV5-1; J gene: TRBJ2-7; D gene: NA; clone size: NA; CDR3 DNA: TGCGCCAGCAGCTTTGGAGGGTCCCTTGGAAGTTACGAGCAGTACTTC; CDR3 protein: CASSFGGSLGSYEQYF
CDR3 length: 13; V gene: TRBV11-3; J gene: TRBJ2-3; D gene: NA; clone size: NA; CDR3 DNA: TGTGCCAGCAGCCCAGATCGCACAGATACGCAGTATTTT; CDR3 protein: CASSPDRTDTQYF
CDR3 length: 15; V gene: TRBV19; J gene: TRBJ2-2; D gene: TRBD2; clone size: once; CDR3 DNA: TGTGCCAGTACCATAGCGGGCCTTAGGACCGGGGAGCTGTTTTTT; CDR3 protein: CASTIAGLRTGELFF